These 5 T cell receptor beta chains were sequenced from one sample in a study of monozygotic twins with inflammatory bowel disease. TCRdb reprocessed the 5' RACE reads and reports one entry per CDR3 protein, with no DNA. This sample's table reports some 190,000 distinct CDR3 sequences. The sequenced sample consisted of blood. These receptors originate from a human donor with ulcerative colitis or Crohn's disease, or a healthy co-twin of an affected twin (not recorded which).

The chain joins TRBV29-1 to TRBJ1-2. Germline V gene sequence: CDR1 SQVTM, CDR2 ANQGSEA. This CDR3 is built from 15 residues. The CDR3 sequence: CSVEGPLGPGYGYTF.

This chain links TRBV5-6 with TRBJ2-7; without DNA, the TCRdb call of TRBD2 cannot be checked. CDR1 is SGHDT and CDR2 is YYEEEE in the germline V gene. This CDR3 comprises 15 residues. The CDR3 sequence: CASSLAGLSVYEQYF.

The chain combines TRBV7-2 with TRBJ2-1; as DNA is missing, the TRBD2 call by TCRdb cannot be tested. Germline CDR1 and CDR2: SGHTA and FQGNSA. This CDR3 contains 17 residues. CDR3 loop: CASSLLVSGSSYNEQFF.

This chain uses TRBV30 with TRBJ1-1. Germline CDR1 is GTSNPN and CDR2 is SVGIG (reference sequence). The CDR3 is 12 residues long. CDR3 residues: CAWCGLGTEAFF.

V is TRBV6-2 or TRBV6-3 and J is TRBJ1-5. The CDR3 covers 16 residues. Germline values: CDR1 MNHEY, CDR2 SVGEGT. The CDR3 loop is CASSYSRSEFNQPQHF.